This is a list of T cell receptor beta chains from one sample in a study of blood T cell repertoires in COVID-19. This table comes from immunoSEQ multiplex PCR, and its TCRdb copy is limited to in-frame clones, with some not included. The data contain 390,000 or so clones, approximately 90% of them singletons. Source material: peripheral blood. Receptor source: a woman aged 30 to 39 with active or convalescent COVID-19. CDR3s include the opening cysteine and the closing phenylalanine or tryptophan. The order of the fields is D gene, clone size, V gene, J gene, CDR3 DNA, CDR3 protein. The D gene is left open where the match is weak. Clone size appears in some rows only: once, few, many, or a class for an expanded clone.

d_gene: NA; abundance: NA; v_gene: TRBV12-3/TRBV12-4; j_gene: TRBJ1-1; CDR3nt: TGTGCCAGCAGCCTCAGGGTGTCCACTGAAGCTTTCTTT; CDR3aa: CASSLRVSTEAFF
d_gene: NA; abundance: NA; v_gene: TRBV9; j_gene: TRBJ2-1; CDR3nt: TGTGCCAGCAGCCCTGCCGGACTGGCCAGCTCCTACAATGAGCAGTTCTTC; CDR3aa: CASSPAGLASSYNEQFF
d_gene: TRBD1; abundance: NA; v_gene: TRBV5-6; j_gene: TRBJ1-1; CDR3nt: TGTGCCAGCAGCCCTGGGACAGGTAGTTACACTGAAGCTTTCTTT; CDR3aa: CASSPGTGSYTEAFF
d_gene: NA; abundance: NA; v_gene: TRBV5-6; j_gene: TRBJ1-6; CDR3nt: TGTGCCAGCAGCTTTAGTAATTCACCCCTCCACTTT; CDR3aa: CASSFSNSPLHF
d_gene: NA; abundance: NA; v_gene: TRBV27; j_gene: TRBJ2-3; CDR3nt: TGTGCCAGCAGTTTGAAAGGACAGAGCACAGATACGCAGTATTTT; CDR3aa: CASSLKGQSTDTQYF
d_gene: NA; abundance: NA; v_gene: TRBV4-1; j_gene: TRBJ1-2; CDR3nt: TGCGCCAGCAGCCCCGGACAGCTAGCTAACTATGGCTACACCTTC; CDR3aa: CASSPGQLANYGYTF
d_gene: TRBD1; abundance: NA; v_gene: TRBV10-2; j_gene: TRBJ1-1; CDR3nt: TGCGCCAGCGCGAGACAGGGGGCGGAAAACACTGAAGCTTTCTTT; CDR3aa: CASARQGAENTEAFF
d_gene: TRBD2; abundance: NA; v_gene: TRBV2; j_gene: TRBJ2-7; CDR3nt: TGTGCCAGCAGGCCAGGGACGTTCTCAGCGGGGGCCTACGAGCAGTACTTC; CDR3aa: CASRPGTFSAGAYEQYF
d_gene: NA; abundance: NA; v_gene: TRBV4-1; j_gene: TRBJ2-3; CDR3nt: TGCGCCAGCAGCCCGGAGATAGGGGCAGATACGCAGTATTTT; CDR3aa: CASSPEIGADTQYF
d_gene: NA; abundance: NA; v_gene: TRBV7-9; j_gene: TRBJ1-3; CDR3nt: TGTGCCAGCAGCTTAGGGCCCTCTGGAAACACCATATATTTT; CDR3aa: CASSLGPSGNTIYF
d_gene: TRBD2; abundance: NA; v_gene: TRBV6-6; j_gene: TRBJ2-1; CDR3nt: TGTGCCAGCAGTAACCTAGCGGGGGGTTGGGATGAGCAGTTCTTC; CDR3aa: CASSNLAGGWDEQFF
d_gene: TRBD1; abundance: NA; v_gene: TRBV5-6; j_gene: TRBJ1-1; CDR3nt: TGTGCCAGCAGCGTGGACAGGGACACTGAAGCTTTCTTT; CDR3aa: CASSVDRDTEAFF
d_gene: TRBD1; abundance: NA; v_gene: TRBV5-6; j_gene: TRBJ1-2; CDR3nt: TGTGCCAGCTGGACCGGGACAGGGAGTGGCTACACCTTC; CDR3aa: CASWTGTGSGYTF
d_gene: NA; abundance: NA; v_gene: TRBV5-4; j_gene: TRBJ2-5; CDR3nt: TGTGCCAGCAGCAATACCTACGGGGTCGAAGGGGAGACCCAGTACTTC; CDR3aa: CASSNTYGVEGETQYF
d_gene: NA; abundance: NA; v_gene: TRBV5-1; j_gene: TRBJ2-2; CDR3nt: TGCGCCAGCAGCTCCACATCGAACACCGGGGAGCTGTTTTTT; CDR3aa: CASSSTSNTGELFF
d_gene: TRBD1; abundance: NA; v_gene: TRBV19; j_gene: TRBJ2-7; CDR3nt: TGTGCCAGTAGTAAGGGACAGTCTCCCTACGAGCAGTACTTC; CDR3aa: CASSKGQSPYEQYF
d_gene: TRBD2; abundance: NA; v_gene: TRBV11-2; j_gene: TRBJ2-2; CDR3nt: TGTGCCAGCGGCGGGGGGGGCGGCACCGGGGAGCTGTTTTTT; CDR3aa: CASGGGGGTGELFF
d_gene: TRBD1; abundance: NA; v_gene: TRBV5-4; j_gene: TRBJ2-2; CDR3nt: TGTGCCAGCAGCCCGGCCCCGGGACAGGGGAACACCGGGGAGCTGTTTTTT; CDR3aa: CASSPAPGQGNTGELFF
d_gene: NA; abundance: NA; v_gene: TRBV29-1; j_gene: TRBJ1-1; CDR3nt: TGCAGCGTTGAGGGCCAGACCGGGGGAGCTTTCTTT; CDR3aa: CSVEGQTGGAFF
d_gene: NA; abundance: NA; v_gene: TRBV6-5; j_gene: TRBJ2-7; CDR3nt: TGTGCCAGCAGTCTCCGGGGGGGACAGTCCTACGAGCAGTACTTC; CDR3aa: CASSLRGGQSYEQYF
d_gene: TRBD1; abundance: NA; v_gene: TRBV3-1/TRBV3-2; j_gene: TRBJ1-4; CDR3nt: TGTGCCAGCAGCCAGGGGCCTGGGACAGGGGGGCTTGTTAATGAAAAACTGTTTTTT; CDR3aa: CASSQGPGTGGLVNEKLFF
d_gene: NA; abundance: NA; v_gene: TRBV30; j_gene: TRBJ2-1; CDR3nt: TGTGCCTGGACCCTAGGTATGGGACTTTACAATGAGCAGTTCTTC; CDR3aa: CAWTLGMGLYNEQFF
d_gene: NA; abundance: NA; v_gene: TRBV15; j_gene: TRBJ1-1; CDR3nt: TGTGCCACCAGCAGAGACGGGGGGTTAACTGAAGCTTTCTTT; CDR3aa: CATSRDGGLTEAFF
d_gene: TRBD1; abundance: once; v_gene: TRBV11-2; j_gene: TRBJ2-5; CDR3nt: TGTGCCAGCAGCTTTGTAACAGGGGGCAGGATGGAGACCCAGTACTTC; CDR3aa: CASSFVTGGRMETQYF
d_gene: TRBD2; abundance: NA; v_gene: TRBV7-9; j_gene: TRBJ2-7; CDR3nt: TGTGCCAGCAGCTTTGGGCGGGAGTACGAGCAGTACTTC; CDR3aa: CASSFGREYEQYF
d_gene: TRBD2; abundance: many; v_gene: TRBV18; j_gene: TRBJ2-7; CDR3nt: TGTGCCAGCTCACCCCCCGGAGCGGGAGTATTGTACGAGCAGTACTTC; CDR3aa: CASSPPGAGVLYEQYF
d_gene: NA; abundance: NA; v_gene: TRBV27; j_gene: TRBJ2-2; CDR3nt: TGTGCCAGCAAGGATCTAGCGAAGGACACCGGGGAGCTGTTTTTT; CDR3aa: CASKDLAKDTGELFF
d_gene: NA; abundance: NA; v_gene: TRBV10-3; j_gene: TRBJ2-2; CDR3nt: TGTGCCACCCAAAACGGAGGAATCGCGAACACCGGGGAGCTGTTTTTT; CDR3aa: CATQNGGIANTGELFF
d_gene: TRBD2; abundance: once; v_gene: TRBV12-3/TRBV12-4; j_gene: TRBJ2-1; CDR3nt: TGTGCCAGCAGTCCGGGACTAGCGGAGCAGTTCTTC; CDR3aa: CASSPGLAEQFF
d_gene: NA; abundance: NA; v_gene: TRBV25-1; j_gene: TRBJ2-1; CDR3nt: TGTGCCAGCAGTGATTGGGACTTGAGTGAGCAGTTCTTC; CDR3aa: CASSDWDLSEQFF
d_gene: NA; abundance: NA; v_gene: TRBV4-1; j_gene: TRBJ1-4; CDR3nt: TGCGCCAGCAGCCCCTCCTGGACAGTCTCTAATGAAAAACTGTTTTTT; CDR3aa: CASSPSWTVSNEKLFF
d_gene: NA; abundance: NA; v_gene: TRBV12-3/TRBV12-4; j_gene: TRBJ1-1; CDR3nt: TGTGCCAGCAGTCCAAATACAGCTGAAGCTTTCTTT; CDR3aa: CASSPNTAEAFF
d_gene: NA; abundance: NA; v_gene: TRBV9; j_gene: TRBJ2-2; CDR3nt: TGTGCCAGCAGCGCTCCTCACCTAGCGCCCAACACCGGGGAGCTGTTTTTT; CDR3aa: CASSAPHLAPNTGELFF
d_gene: NA; abundance: NA; v_gene: TRBV30; j_gene: TRBJ2-6; CDR3nt: TGTGCCTGGTGGGGCCCTATCTCTGGGGCCAACGTCCTGACTTTC; CDR3aa: CAWWGPISGANVLTF
d_gene: NA; abundance: NA; v_gene: TRBV5-4; j_gene: TRBJ2-7; CDR3nt: TGTGCCAGCAGCTTCCAAGGGGGACCTGGCTACGAGCAGTACTTC; CDR3aa: CASSFQGGPGYEQYF
d_gene: NA; abundance: NA; v_gene: TRBV5-4; j_gene: TRBJ2-3; CDR3nt: TGTGCCAGCAGCTTGGGGGGGGGCCTGGTCTCAGATACGCAGTATTTT; CDR3aa: CASSLGGGLVSDTQYF
d_gene: NA; abundance: NA; v_gene: TRBV27; j_gene: TRBJ2-2; CDR3nt: TGTGCCAGCAGTCAACGGGACTCATTGAACACCGGGGAGCTGTTTTTT; CDR3aa: CASSQRDSLNTGELFF
d_gene: TRBD1; abundance: NA; v_gene: TRBV4-1; j_gene: TRBJ1-5; CDR3nt: TGCGCCAGCAGCCAAGGACCGAGAGTGACAGGGGACCAGCCCCAGCATTTT; CDR3aa: CASSQGPRVTGDQPQHF
d_gene: NA; abundance: NA; v_gene: TRBV29-1; j_gene: TRBJ1-1; CDR3nt: TGCAGCGTTGAAGGGCGGTTGAACACTGAAGCTTTCTTT; CDR3aa: CSVEGRLNTEAFF
d_gene: TRBD1; abundance: NA; v_gene: TRBV5-6; j_gene: TRBJ1-2; CDR3nt: TGTGCCAGCAGCATCAGGGGGCCGTTCTATGGCTACACCTTC; CDR3aa: CASSIRGPFYGYTF
d_gene: TRBD1; abundance: once; v_gene: TRBV9; j_gene: TRBJ2-1; CDR3nt: TGTGCCAGCAGCGTTGAGACAGGGACGAATGAGCAGTTCTTC; CDR3aa: CASSVETGTNEQFF
d_gene: TRBD2; abundance: once; v_gene: TRBV30; j_gene: TRBJ2-1; CDR3nt: TGTGCCCGGACTAGCGGGAGGAATGAGCAGTTCTTC; CDR3aa: CARTSGRNEQFF
d_gene: NA; abundance: once; v_gene: TRBV5-1; j_gene: TRBJ1-1; CDR3nt: TGCGCCAGCAGCTGGACAGACCAGAACACTGAAGCTTTCTTT; CDR3aa: CASSWTDQNTEAFF
d_gene: NA; abundance: NA; v_gene: TRBV5-1; j_gene: TRBJ1-2; CDR3nt: TGCGCCAGCAGCTTGGAAGCAGGGAAAGCTAACTATGGCTACACCTTC; CDR3aa: CASSLEAGKANYGYTF
d_gene: TRBD1; abundance: NA; v_gene: TRBV10-2; j_gene: TRBJ1-1; CDR3nt: TGCGCCAGCAGTTTACTCTCAGGGGGCAACACTGAAGCTTTCTTT; CDR3aa: CASSLLSGGNTEAFF
d_gene: NA; abundance: NA; v_gene: TRBV6-1; j_gene: TRBJ2-7; CDR3nt: TGTGCCAGCAGTGAAGCTGTACAGGCCCTCTACGAGCAGTACTTC; CDR3aa: CASSEAVQALYEQYF